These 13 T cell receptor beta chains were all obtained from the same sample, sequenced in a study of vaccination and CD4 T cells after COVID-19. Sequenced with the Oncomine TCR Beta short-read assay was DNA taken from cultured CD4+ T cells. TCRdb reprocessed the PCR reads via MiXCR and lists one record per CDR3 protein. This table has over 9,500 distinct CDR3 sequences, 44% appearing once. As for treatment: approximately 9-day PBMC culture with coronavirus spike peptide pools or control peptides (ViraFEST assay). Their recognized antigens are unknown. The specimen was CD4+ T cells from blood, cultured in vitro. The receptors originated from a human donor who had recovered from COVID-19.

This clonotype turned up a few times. This CDR3 reads CASSSGLAVNNEQFF. CDR3 in DNA: TGTGCCAGCAGCTCGGGACTAGCGGTTAACAATGAGCAGTTCTTC. V and J are TRBV7-2 and TRBJ2-1, with TRBD2 matching over 11 bases. The CDR3 extends over 15 amino acids. The germline CDR1 and CDR2 sequences are SGHTA and FQGNSA. V dropped 4 bases and J dropped 5; count of bases not matched to a gene: 4.

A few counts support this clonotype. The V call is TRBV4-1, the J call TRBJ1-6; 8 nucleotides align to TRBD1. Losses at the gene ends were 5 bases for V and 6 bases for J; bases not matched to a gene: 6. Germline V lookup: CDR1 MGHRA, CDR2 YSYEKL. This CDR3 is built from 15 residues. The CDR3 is CASSFRQGPNSPLHF. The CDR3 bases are TGCGCCAGCAGCTTCCGACAGGGGCCTAATTCACCCCTCCACTTT.

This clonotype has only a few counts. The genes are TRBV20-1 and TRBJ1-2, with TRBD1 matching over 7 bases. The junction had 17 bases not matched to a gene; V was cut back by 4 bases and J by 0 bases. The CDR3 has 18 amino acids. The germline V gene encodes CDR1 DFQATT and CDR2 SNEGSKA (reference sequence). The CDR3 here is CSATRPPTDRLSNYGYTF. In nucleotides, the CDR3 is TGCAGTGCTACGAGACCCCCGACGGACAGGCTTTCTAACTATGGCTACACCTTC.

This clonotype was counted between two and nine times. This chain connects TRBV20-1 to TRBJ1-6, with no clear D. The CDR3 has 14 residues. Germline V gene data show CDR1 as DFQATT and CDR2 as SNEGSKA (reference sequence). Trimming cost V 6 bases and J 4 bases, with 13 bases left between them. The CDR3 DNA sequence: TGCAGTGCCTCTCTCTCCCCTTATAATTCACCCCTCCACTTT. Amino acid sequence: CSASLSPYNSPLHF.

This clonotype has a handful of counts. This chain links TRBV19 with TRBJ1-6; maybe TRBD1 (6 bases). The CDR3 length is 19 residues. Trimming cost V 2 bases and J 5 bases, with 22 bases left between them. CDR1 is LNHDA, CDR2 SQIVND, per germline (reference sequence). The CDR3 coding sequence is TGTGCCAGTAGTATACGAGGATTATTACAGGGAAGGGATAATTCACCCCTCCACTTT. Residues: CASSIRGLLQGRDNSPLHF.

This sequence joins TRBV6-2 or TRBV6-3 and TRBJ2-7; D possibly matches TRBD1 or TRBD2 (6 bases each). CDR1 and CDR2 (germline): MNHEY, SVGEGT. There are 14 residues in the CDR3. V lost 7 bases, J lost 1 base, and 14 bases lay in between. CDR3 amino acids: CASTAGGLSYEQYF. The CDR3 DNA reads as TGTGCCAGCACGGCCGGGGGCCTTTCCTACGAGCAGTACTTC.

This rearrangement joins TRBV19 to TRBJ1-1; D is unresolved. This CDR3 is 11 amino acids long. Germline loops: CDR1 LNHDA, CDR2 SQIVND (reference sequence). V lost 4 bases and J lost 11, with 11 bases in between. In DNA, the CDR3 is TGTGCCAGTAGTAGAGGGAATCGGGCTTTCTTT. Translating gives CASSRGNRAFF.

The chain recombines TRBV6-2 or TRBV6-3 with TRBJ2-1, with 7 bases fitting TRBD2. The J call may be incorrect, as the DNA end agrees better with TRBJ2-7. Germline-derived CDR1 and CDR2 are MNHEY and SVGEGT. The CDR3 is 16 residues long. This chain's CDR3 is CASSSPGRTEAYEQYF. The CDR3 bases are TGTGCCAGCAGTTCCCCCGGGAGGACCGAAGCCTACGAGCAGTACTTC.

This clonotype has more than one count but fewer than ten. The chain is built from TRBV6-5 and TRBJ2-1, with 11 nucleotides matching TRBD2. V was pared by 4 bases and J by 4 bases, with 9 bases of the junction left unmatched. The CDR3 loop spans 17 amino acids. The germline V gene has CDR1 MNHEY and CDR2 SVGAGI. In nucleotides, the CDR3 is TGTGCCAGCAGTTCACCTGGACTAGCGGGTACTTACAATGAGCAGTTCTTC. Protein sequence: CASSSPGLAGTYNEQFF.

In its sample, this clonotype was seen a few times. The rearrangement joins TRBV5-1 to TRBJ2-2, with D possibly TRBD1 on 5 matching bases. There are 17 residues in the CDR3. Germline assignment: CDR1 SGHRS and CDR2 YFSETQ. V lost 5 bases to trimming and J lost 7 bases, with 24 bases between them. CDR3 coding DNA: TGCGCCAGCAGTCAGGACAACTGGCTGGCACTGGGCGGGGAGCTGTTTTTT. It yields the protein CASSQDNWLALGGELFF.

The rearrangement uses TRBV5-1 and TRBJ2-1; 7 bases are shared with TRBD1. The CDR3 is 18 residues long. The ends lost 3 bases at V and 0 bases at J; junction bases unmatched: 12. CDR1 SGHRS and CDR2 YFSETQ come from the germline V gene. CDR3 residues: CASSWDPGQIFSYNEQFF. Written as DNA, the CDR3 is TGCGCCAGCAGCTGGGATCCGGGACAGATTTTCTCCTACAATGAGCAGTTCTTC.

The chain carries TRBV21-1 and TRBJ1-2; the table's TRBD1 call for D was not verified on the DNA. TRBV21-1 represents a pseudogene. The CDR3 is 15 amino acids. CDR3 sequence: CASSKRDRGKNCYTF. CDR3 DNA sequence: TGTGCCAGCAGCAAACGGGACAGGGGGAAAAATTGCTACACCTTC.

CDR3: CAWSVQNTDTQYF. As DNA, the CDR3 is TGTGCCTGGAGTGTTCAAAACACAGATACGCAGTATTTT. This rearrangement joins TRBV30 to TRBJ2-3, with D hard to call. The V gene lost 0 bases and the J gene lost 2 bases, with 6 bases spanning the gap. This CDR3 is 13 amino acids long. Germline V gene data show CDR1 as GTSNPN and CDR2 as SVGIG (reference sequence).